This TCR beta chain is drawn from a study of cytomegalovirus exposure and HLA in healthy donors. Study information: Researchers found that 81% of about 400 genotyped donors fell within the Caucasian-associated ancestry cluster. Study observations and caveats: It was reported in a later analysis that an Asian-associated ancestry cluster showed fewer N-insertions than the roughly 710-donor mean. Later on, an analysis tied over 15,000 TCR beta sequences to HLA alleles at 0.05 false discovery rate.

CDR3 size: 16 residues. CDR1 is MRHNA, CDR2 SNTAGT, per germline. The junction had 12 bases not matched to a gene; V was cut back by 6 bases and J by 3 bases. Researchers ran the PCR with 60 Vbeta and 13 Jbeta primers. Generated by immunoSEQ multiplex PCR, the TCRdb table keeps only in-frame clones and is missing some. In the table there are fewer than 120,000 clones, 86% of which are singletons. Comments on this clone: The target antigen is unknown.

The J gene is TRBJ2-7, the V gene TRBV6-4; the match to TRBD1 covers 9 bases. The source of this sequence is a man aged 40-49 years in good health and CMV-seronegative. The source material was PBMCs. The CDR3 nucleotides read TGTGCCAGCAGGGGACAGGGAAGTCAAAAAGACTACGAGCAGTACTTC. Translated: CASRGQGSQKDYEQYF.